The 18 T cell receptor beta chains below were found in one sample sequenced in a study of graft-versus-host responses after intestinal transplantation. No antigen is known for these receptors. Assay: immunoSEQ multiplex PCR; the TCRdb copy retains only in-frame clones and omits some. The data show about 88,000 clones, roughly 88% seen once. Sequences were derived from unstimulated CD4+ T cells sorted from spleen or lymph node cells, sampled before intestinal transplant. The source is a human donor who received an intestinal transplant.

Comments on this clone: An end of the junction differs from the germline gene, which may be a read error. The CDR3 here is CASGGRLGELFF. CDR3 sequence (DNA): TGTGCCAGCGGAGGCCGGCTTGGGGAACTGTTTTTT. V gene TRBV6-5 combines with J gene TRBJ2-2, with D tentatively TRBD2 (5 bases). Germline V gives CDR1 MNHEY, CDR2 SVGAGI. The CDR3 is 12 amino acids.

A word on this clone: At one boundary the junction diverges from the germline segment, which might be a read error. The chain has TRBV7-8 and TRBJ1-5, with TRBD1 as a possible D gene (6 bases). The CDR3 loop spans 16 amino acids. The germline V gene encodes CDR1 SGHVS and CDR2 FQNEAQ. The CDR3 nucleotides are TGTGCCAGCAGATTAGGGGAGGGGGGTAGCAATCAGCCCCAGCATTTT. Translated, it gives CASRLGEGGSNQPQHF.

This chain uses TRBV7-9 with TRBJ2-3; D is unresolved. Germline CDR1 and CDR2: SEHNR and FQNEAQ (reference sequence). V dropped 7 bases and J dropped 4 bases, with 9 bases sitting between them. This CDR3 contains 12 residues. CDR3: CASTPGPDTQYF. The CDR3 coding sequence is TGTGCCAGCACCCCCGGTCCAGATACGCAGTATTTT.

The chain links TRBV20-1 to TRBJ2-7, with 7 bases fitting TRBD1. Germline CDR1 and CDR2: DFQATT and SNEGSKA (reference sequence). This CDR3 region has 11 residues. This CDR3 is CSLQQGHEQYF. CDR3 nucleotides: TGCAGCCTCCAACAGGGGCACGAGCAGTACTTC.

The J gene is TRBJ1-2, the V gene TRBV7-9, with 7 bases that match TRBD1. J lost 4 bases, V lost 3 bases, and 5 bases had no gene match. The CDR3 contains 14 residues. CDR1 and CDR2 from the germline V gene are SEHNR and FQNEAQ (reference sequence). The CDR3 region has the DNA TGTGCCAGCAGCTTGGAGACAGGGATCTATGGCTACACCTTC. Its protein product is CASSLETGIYGYTF.

The rearrangement joins TRBV19 to TRBJ1-1, with a tentative D call TRBD1 (6 bases). Germline V gene lookup returns CDR1 LNHDA and CDR2 SQIVND (reference sequence). Trimming removed 3 bases at V and 1 base at J, with 15 bases between. This CDR3 spans 16 amino acids. For the CDR3, the DNA is TGTGCCAGTAGTATTCAGCTGGACAGAGCGAACACTGAAGCTTTCTTT. As protein: CASSIQLDRANTEAFF.

The chain has TRBV27 and TRBJ1-2; D is ambiguous. The germline CDR1 and CDR2 sequences are MNHEY and SMNVEV (reference sequence). V lost 7 bases and J 7 bases, leaving 16 bases between the germline ends. The CDR3 has 13 amino acids. The CDR3 protein is CASTSWQTSGYTF. The CDR3 DNA sequence: TGTGCCAGCACGTCTTGGCAGACTTCTGGCTACACCTTC.

This clone was detected only a few times. In nucleotides, the CDR3 is TGTGCCAGTAGACAGGGGAGGTCACCCCTCCACTTT. It encodes CASRQGRSPLHF. V and J are TRBV6-5 and TRBJ1-6; 8 bases align to TRBD1. CDR3 length equals 12 residues. J lost 10 bases, V lost 9 bases, and 5 bases had no gene match. The V gene's germline CDR1 is MNHEY and CDR2 SVGAGI.

DNA of the CDR3: TGTGCCAGCAGCTTGACTAGCGGGGACCAAGAGACCCAGTACTTC. It codes for CASSLTSGDQETQYF. The chain recombines TRBV5-6 with TRBJ2-5, with 10 bases lining up with TRBD2. The V gene end was trimmed by 1 base and the J gene end by 0 bases; junction bases not matched to a gene: 0. The CDR3 loop spans 15 amino acids. Germline-derived CDR1 and CDR2 are SGHDT and YYEEEE.

DNA for the CDR3: TGCAGCGTCGCCCCGGCGGGGTGGGGGGACGAGCAGTACTTC. Its protein is CSVAPAGWGDEQYF. The V and J genes are TRBV29-1 and TRBJ2-7; D may be TRBD2 (6 bases). The germline V gene encodes CDR1 SQVTM and CDR2 ANQGSEA. The CDR3 consists of 14 residues. Trimming cost V 6 bases and J 5 bases, with 20 bases left between them.

CDR3 region: CSVATGVGYEQYF. The CDR3 DNA sequence: TGCAGCGTTGCCACAGGGGTGGGCTACGAGCAGTACTTC. V usage is TRBV29-1 and J usage is TRBJ2-7; TRBD1 matches 7 bases. Trimming took 4 bases from V and 3 from J; bases not matched to a gene: 6. From germline, CDR1 is SQVTM and CDR2 ANQGSEA. This CDR3 is 13 amino acids long.

This chain uses TRBV5-7 with TRBJ1-2; the match to TRBD1 covers 8 bases. TRBV5-7 is an ORF; its function is uncertain. The CDR3 has 16 amino acids. The V segment lost 6 bases and the J segment 0 bases; nucleotides outside the gene matches: 10. The CDR3: CASTPMQGAPNYGYTF. The CDR3 DNA reads TGTGCCAGCACCCCAATGCAGGGGGCCCCTAACTATGGCTACACCTTC.

The chain combines TRBV2 with TRBJ1-5, with a possible D match to TRBD1 (6 bases). V lost 6 bases to trimming and J lost 7 bases, with 13 bases between them. The CDR3 has 13 amino acids. The germline CDR1 and CDR2 sequences are SNHLY and FYNNEI. The CDR3 reads CASRPTGQQPQHF. The CDR3 nucleotides are TGTGCCAGCAGGCCTACAGGGCAGCAGCCCCAGCATTTT.

The chain has TRBV11-2 and TRBJ2-2; D possibly corresponds to TRBD2 (6 bases). CDR1 is SGHAT, CDR2 FQNNGV, per germline. V dropped 4 bases and J dropped 6 bases, with 15 bases sitting between them. The CDR3 loop spans 15 amino acids. This CDR3 reads CASSSNPGGSGELFF. CDR3 nucleotide sequence: TGTGCCAGCAGCTCAAACCCCGGGGGTTCCGGGGAGCTGTTTTTT.

The rearrangement uses TRBV5-1 and TRBJ2-1; 8 positions agree with TRBD2. V lost 4 bases, J lost 8 bases, and 14 bases stayed unmatched. The CDR3 is 16 amino acids. Germline V CDR1 and CDR2: SGHRS, YFSETQ. The CDR3 protein is CASSLQVAGGGDEQFF. CDR3 nucleotides: TGCGCCAGCAGCCTCCAGGTGGCGGGGGGCGGGGATGAGCAGTTCTTC.

The chain links TRBV7-2 to TRBJ2-3; D remains unclear. Trimming took off 1 base at V and 0 bases at J, with 8 bases between the two ends. This CDR3 is built from 15 residues. CDR1 is SGHTA, CDR2 FQGNSA, per germline. This chain's CDR3 is CASSLDGASTDTQYF. The CDR3 DNA is TGTGCCAGCAGCTTAGACGGTGCTAGCACAGATACGCAGTATTTT.

The chain recombines TRBV6-1 with TRBJ1-6, with 8 bases aligning to TRBD1. The CDR3 sequence is 14 residues long. The J segment lost 10 bases and the V segment lost 6 bases, leaving 8 bases of the junction unmatched. Germline lookup yields CDR1 MNHNS and CDR2 SASEGT. CDR3 DNA: TGTGCCAGCAGATCCGACAGGGGCGGGTCACCCCTCCACTTT. Encoded protein: CASRSDRGGSPLHF.

The rearrangement links TRBV5-3 to TRBJ2-7; tentatively, D is TRBD1 (5 bases). TRBV5-3 is designated an ORF whose function remains uncertain. The CDR3 runs 18 residues. The germline V and J ends were trimmed by 5 bases and 1 base, with 25 bases remaining between them. DNA of the CDR3: TGTGCCAGAAGACAGACAGAGCCTCGTTTTTGGGCGTCCTACGAGCAGTACTTC. Residues: CARRQTEPRFWASYEQYF.